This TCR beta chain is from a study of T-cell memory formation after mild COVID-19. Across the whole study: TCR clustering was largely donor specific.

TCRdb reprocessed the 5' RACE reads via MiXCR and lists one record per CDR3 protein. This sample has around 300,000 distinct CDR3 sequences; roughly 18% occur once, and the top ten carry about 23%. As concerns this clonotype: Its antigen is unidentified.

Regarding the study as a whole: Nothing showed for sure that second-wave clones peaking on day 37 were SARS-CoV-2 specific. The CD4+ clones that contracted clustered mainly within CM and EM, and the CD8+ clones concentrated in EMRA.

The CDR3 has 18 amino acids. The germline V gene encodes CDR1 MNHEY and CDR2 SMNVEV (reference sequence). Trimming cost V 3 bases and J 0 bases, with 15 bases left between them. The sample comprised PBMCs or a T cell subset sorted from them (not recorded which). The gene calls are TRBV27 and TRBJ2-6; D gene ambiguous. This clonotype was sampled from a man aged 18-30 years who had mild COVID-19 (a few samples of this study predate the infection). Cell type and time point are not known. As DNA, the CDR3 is TGTGCCAGCAGTTTCCTGAGACGGCCTCTCTCTGGGGCCAACGTCCTGACTTTC. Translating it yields CASSFLRRPLSGANVLTF.